Presented here are 21 T cell receptor beta chains from one specimen sequenced in a study of blood T cell repertoires in COVID-19. Measured with immunoSEQ multiplex PCR; TCRdb has only the in-frame clones, and not every one. In the table there are 55,000 to 75,000 clones, approximately 83% of which are singletons. The sequenced material came from peripheral blood. All receptors derive from a man older than 75 with COVID-19, enrolled during active disease.

This clone came up once. The chain recombines TRBV7-2 with TRBJ2-3; tentative D call: TRBD2 (6 bases). The V gene lost 5 bases and the J gene lost 3 bases, with 18 bases spanning the gap. The CDR3 contains 16 residues. Germline V lookup: CDR1 SGHTA, CDR2 FQGNSA. The CDR3 protein is CASSPRGNLNTDTQYF. In DNA form, the CDR3 reads TGTGCCAGCAGCCCTCGGGGGAATCTTAATACAGATACGCAGTATTTT. The full variable domain, completed using reference TRBV7-2 and TRBJ2-3, is GAGVSQSPSNKVTEKGKDVELRCDPISGHTALYWYRQSLGQGLEFLIYFQGNSAPDKSGLPSDRFSAERTGGSVSTLTIQRTQQEDSAVYLCASSPRGNLNTDTQYFGPGTRLTVL.

The genes are TRBV24-1 and TRBJ2-1, with TRBD2 matching over 7 bases. This CDR3 spans 13 amino acids. The J segment lost 4 bases and the V segment lost 9 bases, leaving 5 bases of the junction unmatched. Germline loops: CDR1 KGHDR, CDR2 SFDVKD. The CDR3 DNA sequence: TGTGCCACCGGGGGGGGTAGGTACAATGAGCAGTTCTTC. Its translation is CATGGGRYNEQFF.

V is TRBV5-1 and J is TRBJ1-1; TRBD1 agrees at 7 bases. Germline V gives CDR1 SGHRS, CDR2 YFSETQ. Trimming took 3 bases from V and 5 from J; bases not matched to a gene: 16. The CDR3 spans 17 residues. The CDR3: CASSSSRDSYEGTEAFF. The CDR3 bases are TGCGCCAGCAGCTCGTCCCGGGACAGCTACGAAGGAACTGAAGCTTTCTTT.

This rearrangement joins TRBV9 to TRBJ2-7; 9 bases are shared with TRBD1. The CDR3 contains 15 residues. Per the germline V gene, CDR1 is SGDLS and CDR2 is YYNGEE. The V segment lost 3 bases and the J segment 2 bases; nucleotides outside the gene matches: 6. This CDR3 reads CASSGRTGETYEQYV. CDR3 sequence (DNA): TGTGCCAGCAGCGGGCGGACAGGGGAAACCTACGAGCAGTACGTC.

The chain employs TRBV14 and TRBJ1-2; TRBD1 aligns across 7 bases. The CDR3 is 14 residues long. Trimming took 2 bases from V and 3 from J; bases not matched to a gene: 3. CDR1 is SGHDN, CDR2 FVKESK, per germline. Here the CDR3 reads CASSQHTGDYGYTF. The CDR3 DNA reads as TGTGCCAGCAGCCAACATACAGGGGACTATGGCTACACCTTC.

V and J are TRBV19 and TRBJ1-6; no reliable D call. CDR1 and CDR2 (germline): LNHDA, SQIVND (reference sequence). This CDR3 is 15 amino acids long. The V and J ends lost 10 bases and 0 bases respectively, with 13 bases between them. CDR3 sequence (DNA): TGTGCCACTACGACTGGAAGCTCCTATAATTCACCCCTCCACTTT. The encoded protein is CATTTGSSYNSPLHF. Full variable domain (outside the CDR3, taken from reference TRBV19 and TRBJ1-6): DGGITQSPKYLFRKEGQNVTLSCEQNLNHDAMYWYRQDPGQGLRLIYYSQIVNDFQKGDIAEGYSVSREKKESFPLTVTSAQKNPTAFYLCATTTGSSYNSPLHFGNGTRLTVT.

V gene TRBV7-2 combines with J gene TRBJ2-5; D might be TRBD2 (6 bases). Germline CDR1 SGHTA, CDR2 FQGNSA. V gave up 2 bases and J gave up 4 bases, with 11 bases separating them. The CDR3 covers 14 residues. CDR3 residues: CASSLYGGGETQYF. CDR3 sequence (DNA): TGTGCCAGCAGCTTATATGGGGGAGGAGAGACCCAGTACTTC.

CDR3: CASREDRANTGELFF. The CDR3 DNA sequence: TGTGCCAGCAGGGAGGACAGGGCCAACACCGGGGAGCTGTTTTTT. V gene TRBV6-5 combines with J gene TRBJ2-2; 8 nucleotides line up with TRBD1. Germline loops: CDR1 MNHEY, CDR2 SVGAGI. This CDR3 is 15 amino acids long. The trim removed 6 bases at V and 2 bases at J, leaving 5 bases unmatched.

This chain joins TRBV7-2 and TRBJ2-7; possibly TRBD1 for D (6 bases). V dropped 2 bases and J dropped 3 bases, with 11 bases sitting between them. Germline values: CDR1 SGHTA, CDR2 FQGNSA. The CDR3 spans 14 residues. The CDR3 coding sequence is TGTGCCAGCAGCTTACGTAGAGGGGGCTACGAGCAGTACTTC. Translation: CASSLRRGGYEQYF.

This clone was detected ten times or more. V usage is TRBV5-6 and J usage is TRBJ2-3; TRBD2 agrees at 10 bases. V trimming: 0 bases; J trimming: 3 bases; junction bases outside the gene matches: 4. CDR1 and CDR2 (germline): SGHDT, YYEEEE. The CDR3 extends over 16 amino acids. The CDR3 region is CASSLEGSGRTDTQYF. As DNA, the CDR3 is TGTGCCAGCAGCTTGGAGGGTAGCGGGAGGACAGATACGCAGTATTTT.

This chain joins TRBV3-1 (or the pseudogene TRBV3-2) and TRBJ2-3; D call uncertain. Germline loops: CDR1 LGHDT, CDR2 YNNKEL (reference sequence). The CDR3 extends over 16 amino acids. Trimming took off 0 bases at V and 2 bases at J, with 12 bases between the two ends. The CDR3 coding sequence is TGTGCCAGCAGCCAAGATGGTGGCGGAGCCACAGATACGCAGTATTTT. This codes for CASSQDGGGATDTQYF.

This sequence joins TRBV6-6 and TRBJ1-2, with TRBD1 matching over 8 bases. The CDR3 loop spans 14 amino acids. Germline CDR1 MNHNY, CDR2 SVGAGI (reference sequence). After removal of 2 bases from V and 4 bases from J, the junction contained 3 bases not matched to a gene. CDR3 sequence reads: CASSYIGTGYGYTF. Here the CDR3 DNA reads TGTGCCAGCAGTTACATTGGGACAGGCTATGGCTACACCTTC.

In its sample, this clone was seen a few times. The V and J genes are TRBV19 and TRBJ1-2, with a tentative D call TRBD1 (5 bases). Germline CDR1 LNHDA, CDR2 SQIVND (reference sequence). Trimming removed 6 bases from V and 0 bases from J, with 23 bases in between. The length of the CDR3 is 18 residues. DNA for the CDR3: TGTGCCAGTAGCCCCAAGGGGCCAGGGTGGCCTACTAACTATGGCTACACCTTC. Its translation: CASSPKGPGWPTNYGYTF.

This sequence joins TRBV14 and TRBJ1-1; D gene ambiguous. Trimming left V 0 bases short and J 5 bases short, with 13 bases between. This CDR3 is 15 amino acids long. CDR1 is SGHDN, CDR2 FVKESK, per germline. CDR3 in amino acids: CASSQDLRAGTEAFF. Here the CDR3 DNA reads TGTGCCAGCAGCCAAGATCTAAGGGCGGGTACTGAAGCTTTCTTT.

The chain recombines TRBV5-1 with TRBJ2-1; D not resolved. The CDR3 has 13 residues. CDR1 is SGHRS and CDR2 is YFSETQ in the germline V gene. V was trimmed by 3 bases and J by 6 bases, leaving 10 bases between them. CDR3 in amino acids: CASSSTPSNEQFF. CDR3 sequence (DNA): TGCGCCAGCAGCTCTACTCCGTCCAATGAGCAGTTCTTC.

This sequence joins TRBV4-3 and TRBJ2-7; TRBD2 agrees at 10 bases. CDR3 length: 15 amino acids. Germline-derived CDR1 and CDR2 are LGHNA and YSLEER. V was clipped by 4 bases and J by 5 bases; unmatched bases: 8. DNA of the CDR3: TGCGCCAGCAGCCGGCTCCTAGCGGGAGCTGACGAGCAGTACTTC. This sequence encodes CASSRLLAGADEQYF.

CDR3 protein: CASSNRENEKLFF. In nucleotides, the CDR3 is TGTGCCAGCAGCAATCGGGAGAATGAAAAACTGTTTTTT. The V and J genes are TRBV7-8 and TRBJ1-4; D remains unclear. The CDR3 runs to 13 residues. CDR1 and CDR2 (germline): SGHVS, FQNEAQ. Trimming cost V 5 bases and J 5 bases, with 9 bases left between them.

The chain is built from TRBV4-1 and TRBJ2-1, with D possibly matching TRBD1 (6 bases). Trimming pared 1 base from V and 6 bases from J, leaving 16 bases between. The germline gives CDR1 MGHRA, CDR2 YSYEKL. The CDR3 is 16 amino acids. The CDR3 DNA follows: TGCGCCAGCAGCCAAGTTACAGGGCCTGGGCTCAATGAGCAGTTCTTC. The encoded protein is CASSQVTGPGLNEQFF.

The DNA for the CDR3 is TGTGCCAGCAGGGACAGGTATAATTCACCCCTCCACTTT. This encodes CASRDRYNSPLHF. The V and J genes are TRBV6-6 and TRBJ1-6; 7 bases are a match to TRBD1. V lost 6 bases, J lost 4 bases, and 0 bases stayed unmatched. There are 13 residues in the CDR3. Germline loops: CDR1 MNHNY, CDR2 SVGAGI (reference sequence).

This sequence joins TRBV7-9 and TRBJ2-2, with D tentatively TRBD1 (6 bases). This CDR3 is built from 13 residues. V was shortened by 5 bases and J by 6 bases, with 10 bases between the two germline ends. CDR1 SEHNR and CDR2 FQNEAQ come from the germline V gene (reference sequence). This CDR3 reads CASSPTGPGELFF. The CDR3 nucleotides read TGTGCCAGCAGCCCAACAGGGCCCGGGGAGCTGTTTTTT.

This clone has only a few counts. This chain connects TRBV18 to TRBJ1-1; perhaps TRBD1 as D (6 bases). Trimming took 5 bases from V and 3 from J, leaving 13 bases between them. CDR1 and CDR2 from the germline V gene are KGHSH and LQKENI. The CDR3 is 14 amino acids. CDR3 residues: CASSFRDIDTEAFF. The DNA for the CDR3 is TGTGCCAGCTCATTCCGGGACATCGACACTGAAGCTTTCTTT.